Included here is one T cell receptor (beta chain) sequence, with context. The data stem from a study of blood T cell repertoires in COVID-19. Study overall: Samples representing acute and convalescent COVID-19 were sourced from the United States, Italy and Spain. Sources were T cells, B-cell-depleted T cells, or PBMCs; the material itself was cDNA or gDNA.

Original processing methods: Estimation of nucleated cell counts relied on the amplification of reference gene primers. The method was immunoSEQ multiplex PCR; TCRdb's version includes in-frame clones alone and lacks a portion of them. V and J calls and clone size come straight from that table; D and trimming were deduced from the DNA. The sample contains about 140,000 clones, 65% to 85% of which appear only once. This CDR3 is 12 amino acids long. Germline V gene sequence: CDR1 SGHTS, CDR2 YDEGEE. The V end lost 7 bases, the J end lost 8 bases, and 13 bases lay between the germline ends. The origin of this receptor is a woman aged 55-75 years with acute or convalescent COVID-19. Sequencing was done on a sample of peripheral blood. This chain joins TRBV5-8 and TRBJ2-1; the D is unclear. CDR3 amino acids: CASQLLGDEQFF. As DNA, the CDR3 is TGTGCCAGCCAACTTTTGGGCGATGAGCAGTTCTTC.